This entry lists 25 T cell receptor beta chains sequenced from one sample in a study of blood T cells in healthy people across ages. Primers used in a second PCR of roughly 6 to 12 cycles were a sample-barcoded 5' primer and a J-beta primer mix. TCRdb recomputed calls from the 5' RACE reads with MiXCR, one row per CDR3 protein. This table holds hundreds of thousands of distinct CDR3 sequences, just over 55% found once. Sequencing was performed on blood. The receptors shown here come from a man aged 40-49 years in good health.

The sample holds a few counts of this clonotype. The chain carries TRBV20-1 and TRBJ2-3; TRBD2 is a possible D gene (6 bases). Germline CDR1 is DFQATT and CDR2 is SNEGSKA (reference sequence). The V end lost 1 base, the J end lost 2 bases, and 13 bases lay between the germline ends. The CDR3 sequence is 15 residues long. The CDR3 loop reads CSARGSAGYTDTQYF. DNA of the CDR3: TGCAGTGCTAGAGGTTCAGCGGGTTACACAGATACGCAGTATTTT.

This clonotype was found a few times. The V gene is TRBV7-3, the J gene TRBJ2-6; 9 bases align to TRBD1. The CDR3 runs 16 residues. Per germline, CDR1 SGHTA and CDR2 FQGTGA. Losses at the gene ends were 5 bases for V and 0 bases for J; bases not matched to a gene: 2. The CDR3 sequence: CASSTDRGSGANVLTF. The CDR3 coding sequence is TGTGCCAGCAGCACGGACAGGGGCTCTGGGGCCAACGTCCTGACTTTC. The whole variable domain, remainder taken from reference TRBV7-3 and TRBJ2-6, is GAGVSQTPSNKVTEKGKYVELRCDPISGHTALYWYRQSLGQGPEFLIYFQGTGAADDSGLPNDRFFAVRPEGSVSTLKIQRTERGDSAVYLCASSTDRGSGANVLTFGAGSRLTVL.

This chain uses TRBV5-1 with TRBJ2-7, with 9 bases identical to TRBD1. The germline gives CDR1 SGHRS, CDR2 YFSETQ. The V and J ends lost 2 bases and 3 bases, in that order; junction bases with no gene match: 6. CDR3 size: 15 residues. The CDR3, as DNA: TGCGCCAGCAGCTTCTCCGGGACAGGGTTCTACGAGCAGTACTTC. It yields the protein CASSFSGTGFYEQYF.

Here the CDR3 reads CAIRMDSHEQYF. Here the CDR3 DNA reads TGTGCCATCAGGATGGACAGTCATGAGCAGTACTTC. The V call is TRBV10-3, the J call TRBJ2-5; TRBD1 might be the D (6 bases). The V and J ends lost 6 bases and 11 bases respectively, with 16 bases between them. Germline V CDR1 and CDR2: ENHRY, SYGVKD. The CDR3 runs 12 residues.

The V and J genes are TRBV28 and TRBJ2-7, with a tentative D call TRBD1 (5 bases). The CDR3 runs 13 residues. CDR1 and CDR2 from the germline V gene are MDHEN and SYDVKM. V gave up 6 bases and J gave up 2 bases, with 11 bases separating them. In nucleotides, the CDR3 is TGTGCCAGCAGAAGGACACCAACCTACGAGCAGTACTTC. Translation: CASRRTPTYEQYF.

This clonotype was seen a few times. The chain links TRBV28 to TRBJ2-4; D not resolved. There are 15 residues in the CDR3. V lost 7 bases, J lost 0 bases, and 13 bases lay in between. Germline CDR1 reads MDHEN; CDR2 reads SYDVKM. The CDR3, as DNA: TGTGCCAGCACCACATCGGACCTAGCCAAAAACATTCAGTACTTC. Protein: CASTTSDLAKNIQYF. Full variable domain (remainder filled in from reference TRBV28 and TRBJ2-4): DVKVTQSSRYLVKRTGEKVFLECVQDMDHENMFWYRQDPGLGLRLIYFSYDVKMKEKGDIPEGYSVSREKKERFSLILESASTNQTSMYLCASTTSDLAKNIQYFGAGTRLSVL.

The CDR3 DNA reads as TGTGCCAGCAGCCCACAGGGCCGGAGCTCTGGGGCCAACGTCCTGACTTTC. Translated, it gives CASSPQGRSSGANVLTF. The rearrangement joins TRBV7-2 to TRBJ2-6, with D perhaps matching TRBD1 (6 bases). The germline V gene has CDR1 SGHTA and CDR2 FQGNSA. V shed 5 bases and J shed 0 bases, with 14 bases lying between them. This CDR3 comprises 17 residues.

V usage is TRBV2 and J usage is TRBJ2-5, with 8 bases that match TRBD1. The closer fit of TRBJ2-7 to the DNA end suggests the J call may be wrong. The CDR3 runs 14 residues. From germline, CDR1 is SNHLY and CDR2 FYNNEI. For the CDR3, the DNA is TGTGCCAGCAGCCGGGGACAGGTGATCTACGAGCAGTACTTC. Translating it yields CASSRGQVIYEQYF.

The chain has TRBV6-2 or TRBV6-3 and TRBJ1-4; TRBD1 matches at 7 bases. Trimming at V came to 6 bases and at J to 8 bases, leaving 12 bases not matched to a gene. In germline, CDR1 is MNHEY, CDR2 SVGEGT. The CDR3 is made up of 15 amino acids. The CDR3 DNA is TGTGCCAGCAGAACGGACAGGACAGAAGGGGAAAAACTGTTTTTT. Protein sequence: CASRTDRTEGEKLFF.

In its sample, this clonotype was seen a few times. The rearrangement joins TRBV6-1 to TRBJ2-1; D is ambiguous. This CDR3 is built from 11 residues. V was pared by 5 bases and J by 10 bases, with 9 bases between. CDR1 and CDR2 from the germline V gene are MNHNS and SASEGT. Here the CDR3 DNA reads TGTGCCAGCAGTAAGGTCGGCGAGCAGTTCTTC. Its protein is CASSKVGEQFF.

The J gene is TRBJ2-1, the V gene TRBV9, with D possibly called TRBD1 or TRBD2 (5 bases each). V lost 2 bases to trimming and J lost 12 bases, with 15 bases between them. Germline V CDR1 and CDR2: SGDLS, YYNGEE. The CDR3 runs 13 residues. The CDR3 sequence: CASSVGASYGQFF. The CDR3 nucleotides read TGTGCCAGCAGCGTTGGGGCTAGCTATGGGCAGTTCTTC.

The J gene is TRBJ2-3, the V gene TRBV14; no clear D. Trimming pared 0 bases from V and 2 bases from J, leaving 9 bases between. The CDR3 has 15 amino acids. Per the germline V gene, CDR1 is SGHDN and CDR2 is FVKESK. CDR3 sequence: CASSQDLRVTDTQYF. The CDR3 DNA is TGTGCCAGCAGCCAAGATCTTAGGGTCACAGATACGCAGTATTTT. The variable domain in full, with the rest retrieved from reference TRBV14 and TRBJ2-3, is EAGVTQFPSHSVIEKGQTVTLRCDPISGHDNLYWYRRVMGKEIKFLLHFVKESKQDESGMPNNRFLAERTGGTYSTLKVQPAELEDSGVYFCASSQDLRVTDTQYFGPGTRLTVL.

This clonotype was seen a handful of times. The chain carries TRBV24-1 and TRBJ1-5; maybe TRBD1 (5 bases). The V gene lost 4 bases and the J gene lost 4 bases, with 10 bases spanning the gap. The CDR3 sequence is 14 residues long. From germline, CDR1 is KGHDR and CDR2 SFDVKD. This CDR3 reads CATSEARGNQPQHF. DNA for the CDR3: TGTGCCACCAGTGAGGCGAGGGGAAATCAGCCCCAGCATTTT.

This chain connects TRBV27 to TRBJ1-2; maybe TRBD1 (5 bases). Germline V lookup: CDR1 MNHEY, CDR2 SMNVEV (reference sequence). The CDR3 is 14 amino acids. Between the trimmed V and J ends, which lost 8 bases and 8 bases, there was a span of 21 bases. The CDR3 reads CASFSGRAKEGYTF. As DNA, the CDR3 is TGTGCCAGCTTCTCAGGGAGGGCGAAGGAAGGCTACACCTTC.

This clonotype occurred once. V gene TRBV28 combines with J gene TRBJ2-1; unclear D gene. Deletions cut 5 bases from V and 6 bases from J, with 11 bases between. The CDR3 contains 13 residues. From germline, CDR1 is MDHEN and CDR2 SYDVKM. The CDR3 protein is CASSPLPFNEQFF. In nucleotides, the CDR3 is TGTGCCAGCAGTCCACTCCCTTTCAATGAGCAGTTCTTC. Full variable domain (remainder filled in from reference TRBV28 and TRBJ2-1): DVKVTQSSRYLVKRTGEKVFLECVQDMDHENMFWYRQDPGLGLRLIYFSYDVKMKEKGDIPEGYSVSREKKERFSLILESASTNQTSMYLCASSPLPFNEQFFGPGTRLTVL.

The chain couples TRBV7-9 to TRBJ2-7; D not resolved. Germline CDR1 SEHNR, CDR2 FQNEAQ (reference sequence). V gave up 5 bases and J gave up 2 bases, with 10 bases separating them. CDR3 size: 13 residues. The CDR3 bases are TGTGCCAGCAGCCCCGCAGATACCTACGAGCAGTACTTC. Translation: CASSPADTYEQYF. The variable domain in full, completed from reference TRBV7-9 and TRBJ2-7, reads DTGVSQNPRHKITKRGQNVTFRCDPISEHNRLYWYRQTLGQGPEFLTYFQNEAQLEKSRLLSDRFSAERPKGSFSTLEIQRTEQGDSAMYLCASSPADTYEQYFGPGTRLTVT.

In its sample, this clonotype was seen once. The chain couples TRBV3-1 to TRBJ2-5; D call uncertain. V was clipped by 0 bases and J by 4 bases, with 12 bases between them. This CDR3 spans 15 amino acids. Germline V lookup: CDR1 LGHDT, CDR2 YNNKEL (reference sequence). The CDR3 is CASSQDVRARETQYF. CDR3 DNA sequence: TGTGCCAGCAGCCAAGATGTCCGGGCCAGAGAGACCCAGTACTTC.

This clonotype was detected a few times. This CDR3 is CASSRGGGSYEQYF. CDR3 DNA sequence: TGTGCCAGCAGTCGCGGGGGGGGCAGCTACGAGCAGTACTTC. V gene TRBV28 combines with J gene TRBJ2-7; TRBD2 agrees at 9 bases. Germline values: CDR1 MDHEN, CDR2 SYDVKM. Trimming removed 5 bases from V and 3 bases from J; junction bases left unmatched: 5. This CDR3 region has 14 residues. Filled out from reference TRBV28 and TRBJ2-7, the complete variable domain reads DVKVTQSSRYLVKRTGEKVFLECVQDMDHENMFWYRQDPGLGLRLIYFSYDVKMKEKGDIPEGYSVSREKKERFSLILESASTNQTSMYLCASSRGGGSYEQYFGPGTRLTVT.

V gene TRBV4-1 combines with J gene TRBJ1-2; perhaps TRBD1 as D (5 bases). The ends were cut back, 0 bases at V and 4 bases at J, with 12 bases in the middle. CDR3 length: 15 residues. The V gene's germline CDR1 is MGHRA and CDR2 YSYEKL. CDR3 loop: CASSQDGGGTYGYTF. CDR3 in DNA: TGCGCCAGCAGCCAAGATGGCGGGGGGACCTATGGCTACACCTTC.

Concerning this clonotype: Germline and junction disagree at one end, which may indicate a read error. The chain recombines TRBV27 with TRBJ2-4, with 7 bases fitting TRBD1. The CDR3 length is 17 residues. Germline CDR1 reads MNHEY; CDR2 reads SMNVEV (reference sequence). The DNA for the CDR3 is TGTGCCAACAGTCCTCAGATCCGCACGGGACAGAAAAACATTCAGTACTTC. Amino acid sequence: CANSPQIRTGQKNIQYF.

The chain is built from TRBV20-1 and TRBJ2-5; D gene uncertain. The length of the CDR3 is 11 residues. Trimming removed 6 bases from V and 1 base from J, with 6 bases in between. Germline-derived CDR1 and CDR2 are DFQATT and SNEGSKA (reference sequence). CDR3 residues: CSAVFQETQYF. Here the CDR3 DNA reads TGCAGTGCGGTGTTCCAAGAGACCCAGTACTTC.

This clonotype was counted a few times. The rearrangement links TRBV29-1 to TRBJ2-3; tentatively, D is TRBD1 or TRBD2 (5 bases each). CDR1 SQVTM and CDR2 ANQGSEA come from the germline V gene. The V gene lost 5 bases and the J gene lost 4 bases, with 13 bases spanning the gap. The CDR3 length is 13 residues. Written as DNA, the CDR3 is TGCAGCGTTCCCGGGACGGCCTCAGATACGCAGTATTTT. Residues: CSVPGTASDTQYF.

This chain links TRBV15 with TRBJ2-7; D gene ambiguous. CDR3 length: 14 residues. Germline V gene data show CDR1 as LNHNV and CDR2 as YYDKDF (reference sequence). V dropped 0 bases and J dropped 3 bases, with 9 bases sitting between them. CDR3 in DNA: TGTGCCACCAGCAGAGATCTTCAGATCTACGAGCAGTACTTC. Translating it yields CATSRDLQIYEQYF.

This clonotype has a single count. A junction end diverges from the germline sequence, so it may reflect a read error. The chain has TRBV5-4 and TRBJ1-1, with D hard to call. This CDR3 has 14 amino acids. The V gene's germline CDR1 is SGHNT and CDR2 YYREEE (reference sequence). The DNA for the CDR3 is TGTGCCGGCAGCCCAGCACTGAGGAACACTGAAGCTTTCTTT. Amino acids: CAGSPALRNTEAFF.

This clonotype was found a few times. The V gene is TRBV6-4, the J gene TRBJ2-3; 10 bases fit TRBD2. The J segment lost 4 bases and the V segment lost 3 bases, leaving 10 bases of the junction unmatched. The CDR3 is 17 amino acids. The germline gives CDR1 MRHNA, CDR2 SNTAGT. CDR3: CASSEGLASGGPDTQYF. The DNA for the CDR3 is TGTGCCAGCAGTGAAGGCTTGGCTAGCGGGGGTCCAGATACGCAGTATTTT.